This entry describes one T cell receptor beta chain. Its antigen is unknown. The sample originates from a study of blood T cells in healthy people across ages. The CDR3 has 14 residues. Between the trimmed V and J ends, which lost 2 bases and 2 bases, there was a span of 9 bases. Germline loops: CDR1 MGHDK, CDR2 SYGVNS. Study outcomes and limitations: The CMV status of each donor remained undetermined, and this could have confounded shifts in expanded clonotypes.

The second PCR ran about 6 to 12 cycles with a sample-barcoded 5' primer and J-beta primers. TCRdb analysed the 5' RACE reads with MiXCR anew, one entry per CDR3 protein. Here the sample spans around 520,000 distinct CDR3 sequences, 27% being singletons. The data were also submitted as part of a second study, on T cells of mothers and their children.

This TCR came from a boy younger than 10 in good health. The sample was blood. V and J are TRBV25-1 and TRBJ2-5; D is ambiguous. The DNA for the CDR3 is TGTGCCAGCAGTGAACAGGAGACTCAAGAGACCCAGTACTTC. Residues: CASSEQETQETQYF.